This paragraph covers one T cell receptor (beta chain) sequence. What it binds is not known. TCRdb re-called the 5' RACE reads with MiXCR, one entry per CDR3 protein. The sample includes about 750,000 distinct CDR3 sequences, roughly 19% of them seen just once. This record comes from a study of CD8 T cells in ankylosing spondylitis. General observations from the study: For ankylosing spondylitis blood, a TCR beta motif of fewer than 10 highly homologous variants appeared characteristic.

This CDR3 has 12 residues. With 4 bases removed from V and 6 bases from J, the gap between germline ends came to 11 bases. Germline values: CDR1 SQVTM, CDR2 ANQGSEA. The sequenced material came from blood, either unsorted or a sorted T cell fraction (not recorded which). The sequence derives from a male donor with ankylosing spondylitis. V is TRBV29-1 and J is TRBJ2-3, with D unclear. The CDR3 bases are TGCAGCGTTGGGGAAGGGTTGGATACGCAGTATTTT. Amino acid sequence: CSVGEGLDTQYF.